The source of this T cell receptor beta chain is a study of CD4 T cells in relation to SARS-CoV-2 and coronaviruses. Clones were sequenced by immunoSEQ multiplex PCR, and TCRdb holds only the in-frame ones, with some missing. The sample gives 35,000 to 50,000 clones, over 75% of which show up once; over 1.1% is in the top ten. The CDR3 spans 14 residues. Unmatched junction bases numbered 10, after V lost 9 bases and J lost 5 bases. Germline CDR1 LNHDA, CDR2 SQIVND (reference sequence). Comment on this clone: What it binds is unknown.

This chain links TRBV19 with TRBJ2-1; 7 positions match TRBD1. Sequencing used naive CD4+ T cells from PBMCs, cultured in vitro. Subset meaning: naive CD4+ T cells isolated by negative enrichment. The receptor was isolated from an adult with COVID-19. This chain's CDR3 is CASTSLGGDNEQFF. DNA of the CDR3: TGTGCCAGCACAAGCTTAGGGGGCGACAATGAGCAGTTCTTC.